A single sample is the source of the 17 T cell receptor beta chains below, sequenced in a study of cytomegalovirus exposure and HLA in healthy donors. PCR amplification relied on 60 Vbeta primers (plus 13 Jbeta primers). Clones were sequenced by immunoSEQ multiplex PCR, and TCRdb holds only the in-frame ones, with some missing. The sample consists of more than 90,000 clones, about 79% of them appearing once. Sequences were obtained from PBMCs. These receptors came from a young woman in good health and CMV-seropositive.

This clone was observed a few times. V usage is TRBV5-1 and J usage is TRBJ2-3, with TRBD2 matching 8 bases. V was clipped by 1 base and J by 0 bases; unmatched bases: 4. The CDR3 spans 16 residues. CDR1 SGHRS and CDR2 YFSETQ come from the germline V gene. The CDR3 DNA follows: TGCGCCAGCAGCTTGAGGGCTAGCGGGAGCACAGATACGCAGTATTTT. Protein product: CASSLRASGSTDTQYF.

The V and J genes are TRBV5-1 and TRBJ2-1; possible D gene TRBD2, 6 bases. The CDR3 runs 14 residues. V lost 4 bases to trimming and J lost 5 bases, with 13 bases between them. CDR1 and CDR2 from the germline V gene are SGHRS and YFSETQ. The DNA of the CDR3 is TGCGCCAGCAGCGACCCGACGGGAGACAATGAGCAGTTCTTC. It encodes CASSDPTGDNEQFF. Using reference TRBV5-1 and TRBJ2-1 for the parts outside the CDR3, the full variable domain is KAGVTQTPRYLIKTRGQQVTLSCSPISGHRSVSWYQQTPGQGLQFLFEYFSETQRNKGNFPGRFSGRQFSNSRSEMNVSTLELGDSALYLCASSDPTGDNEQFFGPGTRLTVL.

The chain couples TRBV6-1 to TRBJ1-1; D is possibly TRBD1 (6 bases). Germline V gives CDR1 MNHNS, CDR2 SASEGT. This CDR3 spans 14 amino acids. With 5 bases removed from V and 2 bases from J, the gap between germline ends came to 12 bases. In DNA form, the CDR3 reads TGTGCCAGCAGTCTCGACAGGTACAACACTGAAGCTTTCTTT. This gives the protein CASSLDRYNTEAFF.

The chain has TRBV5-1 and TRBJ2-1; D is perhaps TRBD2 (6 bases). The CDR3 runs 15 residues. The germline V gene encodes CDR1 SGHRS and CDR2 YFSETQ. V gave up 6 bases and J gave up 0 bases, with 13 bases separating them. In DNA, the CDR3 is TGCGCCAGCAACCCCTTTAGCGGCTCCTACAATGAGCAGTTCTTC. Translating gives CASNPFSGSYNEQFF.

The J gene is TRBJ1-1, the V gene TRBV2; 9 positions match TRBD1. CDR1 is SNHLY, CDR2 FYNNEI, per germline. The CDR3 runs to 14 residues. Trimming removed 6 bases from V and 3 bases from J; junction bases left unmatched: 5. The CDR3 DNA follows: TGTGCCAGCAGAATGACAGGGGGGGACACTGAAGCTTTCTTT. Its protein is CASRMTGGDTEAFF.

The V gene is TRBV21-1, the J gene TRBJ1-1; the table names TRBD1, a call not compared with the DNA. TRBV21-1 is marked as a pseudogene. The CDR3 has 15 amino acids. The CDR3 loop reads CASSYPGTANTEAFF. In DNA form, the CDR3 reads TGTGCCAGCAGCTACCCCGGGACAGCGAACACTGAAGCTTTCTTT.

This chain connects TRBV27 to TRBJ2-5, with a tentative D call TRBD1 (5 bases). The assigned J gene may be wrong: the sequence end matches TRBJ2-7 better. The length of the CDR3 is 13 residues. CDR1 MNHEY and CDR2 SMNVEV come from the germline V gene (reference sequence). The CDR3 sequence: CASSSLQGPEQYF. The CDR3 coding sequence is TGTGCCAGCAGCTCTCTTCAGGGTCCCGAGCAGTACTTC.

The chain carries TRBV30 and TRBJ1-5; D not certain. Germline V gene data show CDR1 as GTSNPN and CDR2 as SVGIG (reference sequence). The CDR3 consists of 13 residues. With 1 base removed from V and 0 bases from J, the gap between germline ends came to 4 bases. Here the CDR3 reads CAWSGDSNQPQHF. CDR3 bases: TGTGCCTGGAGTGGAGATAGCAATCAGCCCCAGCATTTT.

In its sample, this clone was seen a few times. The rearrangement uses TRBV28 and TRBJ2-3; 8 bases map to TRBD2. The CDR3 consists of 16 residues. Germline V gene data show CDR1 as MDHEN and CDR2 as SYDVKM. V lost 1 base, J lost 3 bases, and 6 bases stayed unmatched. In nucleotides, the CDR3 is TGTGCCAGCAGTTTATCTAGGAGCGGGAGAACAGATACGCAGTATTTT. Translated, it gives CASSLSRSGRTDTQYF.

This clone was seen just once. This chain connects TRBV6-4 to TRBJ2-1; 8 nucleotides agree with TRBD2. This CDR3 spans 14 amino acids. The V and J ends lost 6 bases and 9 bases, in that order; junction bases with no gene match: 10. Germline V gene lookup returns CDR1 MRHNA and CDR2 SNTAGT. The CDR3: CASRREGSSTEQFF. CDR3 nucleotides: TGTGCCAGCAGACGGGAGGGCTCCTCTACTGAGCAGTTCTTC.

The gene calls are TRBV7-8 and TRBJ2-7, with 7 bases lining up with TRBD2. This CDR3 is 16 amino acids long. CDR1 and CDR2 from the germline V gene are SGHVS and FQNEAQ. V gave up 5 bases and J gave up 3 bases; unmatched junction bases: 13. CDR3 protein: CASSPFGGVSGYEQYF. Here the CDR3 DNA reads TGTGCCAGCAGCCCCTTTGGGGGGGTGAGTGGCTACGAGCAGTACTTC.

The rearrangement links TRBV9 to TRBJ1-2; D is perhaps TRBD1 (6 bases). Germline CDR1 and CDR2: SGDLS and YYNGEE. Trimming pared 2 bases from V and 6 bases from J, leaving 14 bases between. This CDR3 is 14 amino acids long. CDR3 in amino acids: CASSVPDSPDGYTF. CDR3 DNA: TGTGCCAGCAGCGTGCCGGACAGTCCCGATGGCTACACCTTC.

In nucleotides, the CDR3 is TGTGCCAGCAGCCCCCCGAGTCAGCCCCAGCATTTT. Translating gives CASSPPSQPQHF. The V and J genes are TRBV28 and TRBJ1-5; D ambiguous. CDR3 length: 12 residues. Trimming pared 6 bases from V and 6 bases from J, leaving 9 bases between. CDR1 is MDHEN, CDR2 SYDVKM, per germline.

V and J are TRBV7-3 and TRBJ2-1; weak D call: TRBD2 (5 bases). The germline CDR1 and CDR2 sequences are SGHTA and FQGTGA. CDR3 size: 20 residues. Between the trimmed V and J ends, which lost 1 base and 6 bases, there was a span of 28 bases. DNA for the CDR3: TGTGCCAGCAGCTTAAAGGCTCGGTCACCCGGAGGATCTTTCGTCAATGAGCAGTTCTTC. This encodes CASSLKARSPGGSFVNEQFF.

V usage is TRBV6-1 and J usage is TRBJ2-7, with a weak D call TRBD1 (6 bases). V was clipped by 4 bases and J by 2 bases, with 18 bases between them. The length of the CDR3 is 16 residues. Per the germline V gene, CDR1 is MNHNS and CDR2 is SASEGT. CDR3 in amino acids: CASSAAQGSEAYEQYF. The CDR3 region has the DNA TGTGCCAGCAGTGCCGCACAGGGAAGTGAGGCCTACGAGCAGTACTTC.

The chain carries TRBV2 and TRBJ2-3, with a weak D call TRBD1 (6 bases). Germline V gives CDR1 SNHLY, CDR2 FYNNEI. This CDR3 spans 13 amino acids. Deletions cut 4 bases from V and 4 bases from J, with 9 bases between. CDR3 in DNA: TGTGCCAGCAGTGTGGCAGGGGCAGATACGCAGTATTTT. Its protein is CASSVAGADTQYF.

The gene calls are TRBV7-2 and TRBJ2-2; 12 bases map to TRBD2. The J segment lost 6 bases and the V segment lost 5 bases, leaving 10 bases of the junction unmatched. In germline, CDR1 is SGHTA, CDR2 FQGNSA. This CDR3 has 17 amino acids. CDR3 sequence (DNA): TGTGCCAGCAGCATTACTAGCGGGAGGATCACCGCCGGGGAGCTGTTTTTT. It encodes CASSITSGRITAGELFF.